The source of this TCR beta chain is a study of T cell responses to AZD1222 COVID-19 vaccine. Study results and limitations: Only after the peak T cell response were repertoires sampled. The CD4 TCRs associated with vaccination extended across spike and predominated at 160-218 and 743-854.

The method was immunoSEQ multiplex PCR; TCRdb's version includes in-frame clones alone and lacks a portion of them. The profile covers 200,000 or so clones, with just under 90% appearing a single time and about 6% taken by the ten largest. As regards this clone: Its target is not known.

The specimen comprised peripheral blood, sampled on day 0 of AZD1222 vaccination. The receptor was isolated from an adult in good health.

In DNA form, the CDR3 reads TGCGCCAGCAGCAACGCCCGGGACACCAGTGAAGCTTTCTTT. Translating gives CASSNARDTSEAFF. V is TRBV5-1 and J is TRBJ1-1; a weak D match, TRBD1 (6 bases). Germline V lookup: CDR1 SGHRS, CDR2 YFSETQ. V shed 4 bases and J shed 7 bases, with 17 bases lying between them. The length of the CDR3 is 14 residues.